The TCR beta chain under discussion was sequenced for a study of blood T cell repertoires in COVID-19. About the study: Samples taken during acute and convalescent COVID-19 were collected in the United States, Italy and Spain. T cells, B-cell-depleted T cells, or PBMCs provided the cDNA or gDNA that served as material.

This table comes from immunoSEQ multiplex PCR, and its TCRdb copy is limited to in-frame clones, with some not included. The data contain roughly 300,000 clones, 80% to 90% of them singletons. There are 13 residues in the CDR3. Deletions cut 0 bases from V and 6 bases from J, with 9 bases between. In germline, CDR1 is SGHRS, CDR2 YFSETQ. Sequenced: peripheral blood. This TCR was sampled from a man between 18 and 29 years old who had recovered from COVID-19. This chain joins TRBV5-1 and TRBJ1-1; perhaps TRBD1 as D (5 bases). CDR3 protein: CASSLAETAEAFF. The CDR3 DNA is TGCGCCAGCAGCTTGGCCGAGACAGCTGAAGCTTTCTTT.